A selection of T cell receptor beta chains follows, all from one sample in a study of cytomegalovirus exposure and HLA in healthy donors. Profiled with immunoSEQ multiplex PCR; TCRdb holds only in-frame clones, not every one. The repertoire has about 200,000 clones, 80% to 85% of them found once; the top ten carry 6.5%. The specimen sequenced was PBMCs. All receptors derive from a woman between 50 and 59 years old in good health and CMV-seropositive. CDR3s include the opening cysteine and the closing phenylalanine or tryptophan. The order of the fields is D gene, V gene, J gene, clone size, CDR3 DNA, CDR3 protein. The D gene is left open where the match is weak. Clone size is not always given. Where it is, it says once, few, many or a class for expanded clones.

D gene: TRBD1; V gene: TRBV7-9; J gene: TRBJ1-4; clone size: few; CDR3 DNA: TGTGCCAGCAGCAAAGGACAGGGAAGCGAAAAACTGTTTTTT; CDR3 protein: CASSKGQGSEKLFF
D gene: -; V gene: TRBV30; J gene: TRBJ2-7; clone size: -; CDR3 DNA: TGTGCCTGGAGTACAAGGAGGGGCACCTACGAGCAGTACTTC; CDR3 protein: CAWSTRRGTYEQYF
D gene: -; V gene: TRBV2; J gene: TRBJ2-4; clone size: -; CDR3 DNA: TGTGCCAGCAGTGAAGTTCCGTCGGCCAAAAACAGTCAGTACTTC; CDR3 protein: CASSEVPSAKNSQYF
D gene: TRBD1; V gene: TRBV7-2; J gene: TRBJ1-2; clone size: -; CDR3 DNA: TGTGCCAGCAGCTTTAATTTCCGGGACAGGATCTATGGCTACACCTTC; CDR3 protein: CASSFNFRDRIYGYTF
D gene: TRBD1; V gene: TRBV5-1; J gene: TRBJ2-3; clone size: -; CDR3 DNA: TGCGCCAGCAGCTCCAAACCGGGACAGGGGGCAGATACGCAGTATTTT; CDR3 protein: CASSSKPGQGADTQYF
D gene: TRBD2; V gene: TRBV5-4; J gene: TRBJ2-7; clone size: -; CDR3 DNA: TGTGCCAGCAGCGAGGGACTAGCGGACTACTACGAGCAGTACTTC; CDR3 protein: CASSEGLADYYEQYF
D gene: -; V gene: TRBV5-1; J gene: TRBJ2-4; clone size: -; CDR3 DNA: TGCGCCAGCAGCTTGCCGGGTGAAAACATTCAGTACTTC; CDR3 protein: CASSLPGENIQYF
D gene: TRBD1; V gene: TRBV19; J gene: TRBJ1-4; clone size: -; CDR3 DNA: TGTGCCAGTAGTATAGGTACGGGACAGCGTTTTAATGAAAAACTGTTTTTT; CDR3 protein: CASSIGTGQRFNEKLFF
D gene: TRBD1; V gene: TRBV5-1; J gene: TRBJ1-6; clone size: -; CDR3 DNA: TGCGCCAGCAGCTTGGGGACAGGGTATAATTCACCCCTCCACTTT; CDR3 protein: CASSLGTGYNSPLHF
D gene: -; V gene: TRBV7-9; J gene: TRBJ2-5; clone size: -; CDR3 DNA: TGTGCCAGCAGCCCACGGGCAGGGGAGACCCAGTACTTC; CDR3 protein: CASSPRAGETQYF
D gene: TRBD1; V gene: TRBV27; J gene: TRBJ1-1; clone size: few; CDR3 DNA: TGTGCCAGCAGCCGGGACAGGCGAAACACTGAAGCTTTCTTT; CDR3 protein: CASSRDRRNTEAFF
D gene: -; V gene: TRBV7-9; J gene: TRBJ1-2; clone size: -; CDR3 DNA: TGTGCCAGCAGCCGCTCGGGGGGAAACTATGGCTACACCTTC; CDR3 protein: CASSRSGGNYGYTF
D gene: TRBD1; V gene: TRBV27; J gene: TRBJ1-1; clone size: -; CDR3 DNA: TGTGCCAGCAGCGATGGACAGGGCTGGGGTGAAGCTTTCTTT; CDR3 protein: CASSDGQGWGEAFF
D gene: -; V gene: TRBV2; J gene: TRBJ1-1; clone size: -; CDR3 DNA: TGTGCCAGCAGGCTGGGGGGGGGAAGGACTGAAGCTTTCTTT; CDR3 protein: CASRLGGGRTEAFF
D gene: -; V gene: TRBV19; J gene: TRBJ1-1; clone size: few; CDR3 DNA: TGTGCCAGTAGGGTTGCGACAGGAGCTAACACTGAAGCTTTCTTT; CDR3 protein: CASRVATGANTEAFF
D gene: -; V gene: TRBV6-5; J gene: TRBJ1-5; clone size: -; CDR3 DNA: TGTGCCAGCAGTCGTGGTAGTGGTGATCAGCCCCAGCATTTT; CDR3 protein: CASSRGSGDQPQHF
D gene: -; V gene: TRBV6-5; J gene: TRBJ2-5; clone size: once; CDR3 DNA: TGTGCCAGCAGATTAGATAGCGGAGAGACCCAGTACTTC; CDR3 protein: CASRLDSGETQYF
D gene: TRBD2; V gene: TRBV7-9; J gene: TRBJ2-2; clone size: -; CDR3 DNA: TGTGCCAGCAGCTCTAGCGGGAGCTACACCGGGGAGCTGTTTTTT; CDR3 protein: CASSSSGSYTGELFF
D gene: -; V gene: TRBV27; J gene: TRBJ1-5; clone size: -; CDR3 DNA: TGTGCCAGCACCTCCCTAGGAGGGGAGGGTCAGCCCCAGCATTTT; CDR3 protein: CASTSLGGEGQPQHF
D gene: -; V gene: TRBV11-2; J gene: TRBJ1-2; clone size: -; CDR3 DNA: TGTGCCAGCACCTGGGGGGGGACGGAGTATGGCTACACCTTC; CDR3 protein: CASTWGGTEYGYTF
D gene: -; V gene: TRBV4-3; J gene: TRBJ2-2; clone size: -; CDR3 DNA: TGCGCCAGCAGCCAAGGTACCCAGGGTATGGCCACCGGGGAGCTGTTTTTT; CDR3 protein: CASSQGTQGMATGELFF
D gene: TRBD1; V gene: TRBV5-1; J gene: TRBJ2-3; clone size: -; CDR3 DNA: TGCGCCAGCAGACTCACAGGGGTTACAGATACGCAGTATTTT; CDR3 protein: CASRLTGVTDTQYF
D gene: -; V gene: TRBV18; J gene: TRBJ2-3; clone size: -; CDR3 DNA: TGTGCCAGCTCACCAATGTGGAGGGAACAGCGAAGCACAGATACGCAGTATTTT; CDR3 protein: CASSPMWREQRSTDTQYF
D gene: -; V gene: TRBV7-9; J gene: TRBJ2-5; clone size: once; CDR3 DNA: TGTGCCAGCAGTTGGGGTCAGACGGGAACCCCGAGTCAAGAGACCCAGTACTTC; CDR3 protein: CASSWGQTGTPSQETQYF
D gene: TRBD2; V gene: TRBV11-3; J gene: TRBJ2-3; clone size: few; CDR3 DNA: TGTGCCAGCAGCTCGGGACTAGCGGGGGCCACAGATACGCAGTATTTT; CDR3 protein: CASSSGLAGATDTQYF
D gene: -; V gene: TRBV29-1; J gene: TRBJ2-5; clone size: -; CDR3 DNA: TGCAGCGTTGCGCATACGGACCGGACGGGGGAGACCCAGTACTTC; CDR3 protein: CSVAHTDRTGETQYF
D gene: -; V gene: TRBV30; J gene: TRBJ2-1; clone size: once; CDR3 DNA: TGTGCCTGGAGTGTAAGGGCGGGGTCCGGGAATGAGCAGTTCTTC; CDR3 protein: CAWSVRAGSGNEQFF
D gene: TRBD2; V gene: TRBV5-1; J gene: TRBJ2-1; clone size: -; CDR3 DNA: TGCGCCAGCAGCCTCACCCCGACTAGCGGGGGGGCAAATGAGCAGTTCTTC; CDR3 protein: CASSLTPTSGGANEQFF
D gene: TRBD1; V gene: TRBV15; J gene: TRBJ1-5; clone size: -; CDR3 DNA: TGTGCCACCAGCAACTTGACAGGGACTTATCAGCCCCAGCATTTT; CDR3 protein: CATSNLTGTYQPQHF
D gene: -; V gene: TRBV19; J gene: TRBJ2-4; clone size: -; CDR3 DNA: TGTGCCAGTAGTATCCACAGGGTGAAGGACAAGGACATTCAGTACTTC; CDR3 protein: CASSIHRVKDKDIQYF
D gene: -; V gene: TRBV7-9; J gene: TRBJ2-1; clone size: few; CDR3 DNA: TGTGCCAGCAGCCCTTATAGCGCTAGCTCCTACAATGAGCAGTTCTTC; CDR3 protein: CASSPYSASSYNEQFF
D gene: TRBD1; V gene: TRBV5-1; J gene: TRBJ1-1; clone size: once; CDR3 DNA: TGCGCCAGCAGCTTGGGGGCAGGGGGCCACACTGAAGCTTTCTTT; CDR3 protein: CASSLGAGGHTEAFF
D gene: TRBD2; V gene: TRBV5-4; J gene: TRBJ2-1; clone size: -; CDR3 DNA: TGTGCCAGCAGCTATGGGACTAGCTTTTACAATGAGCAGTTCTTC; CDR3 protein: CASSYGTSFYNEQFF